This TCR beta chain was sequenced during a study of post-analysis software for immune sequencing data (dated by TCRdb to the mid-2010s). Looking at the study overall: Disease courses on record covered relapsing-remitting, secondary progressive and progressive-relapsing multiple sclerosis, though some patients had no subtype annotation. A subset of samples was prepared in parallel using single-end sample barcoding, then pooled and co-amplified after Illumina adapter ligation. The patient repertoires were set against around ten previously published healthy control repertoires from donors whose ages ranged from 6 to 25 years. The research as a whole found: Normalized Chao1 diversity was significantly lower in multiple sclerosis patients than controls, suggesting substantial peripheral T-cell clonal expansion. The multiple sclerosis patient group was slightly younger than the control group. Direct clustering with F measure revealed strong co-clustering of samples prepared in the same batch, which led to a batch-effect correction. Significantly higher frequencies in patients than in controls were found for several TRBV segments, including TRBV5-6, TRBV5-1 and TRBV20-1.

To demonstrate the VDJtools post-analysis software, the study profiled TCR beta repertoires from the peripheral blood of 13 young patients with multiple sclerosis. The patients with multiple sclerosis were children and adolescents between about 6 and 17 years of age. V is reduced by 4 bases and J by 2 bases, leaving a spacing of 8 bases between them. From cysteine to phenylalanine, the CDR3 is 13 amino acids long. Only CDR3 DNA remains: 39 bases, in frame from the first base. The germline V gene (reference sequence) specifies MNHEY as CDR1 and SMNVEV as CDR2. Comments on this clonotype: It lacks a known antigen. No base qualities exist here, and no much larger clone lies one base off it.

Libraries were prepared through PCR. Sequencing took place on an Illumina HiSeq 2500. Unique molecular identifiers were incorporated into TCR beta cDNA libraries to reduce PCR and sequencing biases. Per 1 to 10 million input T cells, 500,000 or so cDNA molecules were obtained, such that each molecule approximated one T cell. The same protocol used for the earlier healthy control dataset was applied to prepare and sequence the patient libraries. Samples belonging to the same batch were prepared together, multiplexed and sequenced on a shared HiSeq lane. The original pipeline was this. MIGEC was used to process the raw barcoded reads, and molecular identifier groups with only a single read were discarded before consensus assembly and CDR3 extraction. VDJtools was used for post-analysis of the clonotype tables, and diversity was normalized by down-sampling every dataset to the size of the smallest sample. Repertoire overlap clustering matched CDR3 amino acid but not nucleotide sequences to correct batch-related cross-sample contamination. The public sequencing data were trimmed at Q25 with fastp and processed into clonotypes with MiXCR by TCRdb, which kept only in-frame beta chains. Entries that share a CDR3 protein sequence are merged under the most common genes and DNA. TCRdb, rather than the study authors, made the V and J calls. Here the sample has approximately 360,000 distinct CDR3 sequences; roughly 30% occur a single time. About an eighth of the sample comes from the top ten.

Input material: blood. The sequence is built from TRBV27 and TRBJ1-1, with the D gene call left open. The origin of this receptor is a girl between 10 and 17 years old with multiple sclerosis. At the DNA level, the sequence is TGTGCCAGCAGTTACCGGCGTAACACTGAAGCTTTCTTT. Its amino acids are CASSYRRNTEAFF.